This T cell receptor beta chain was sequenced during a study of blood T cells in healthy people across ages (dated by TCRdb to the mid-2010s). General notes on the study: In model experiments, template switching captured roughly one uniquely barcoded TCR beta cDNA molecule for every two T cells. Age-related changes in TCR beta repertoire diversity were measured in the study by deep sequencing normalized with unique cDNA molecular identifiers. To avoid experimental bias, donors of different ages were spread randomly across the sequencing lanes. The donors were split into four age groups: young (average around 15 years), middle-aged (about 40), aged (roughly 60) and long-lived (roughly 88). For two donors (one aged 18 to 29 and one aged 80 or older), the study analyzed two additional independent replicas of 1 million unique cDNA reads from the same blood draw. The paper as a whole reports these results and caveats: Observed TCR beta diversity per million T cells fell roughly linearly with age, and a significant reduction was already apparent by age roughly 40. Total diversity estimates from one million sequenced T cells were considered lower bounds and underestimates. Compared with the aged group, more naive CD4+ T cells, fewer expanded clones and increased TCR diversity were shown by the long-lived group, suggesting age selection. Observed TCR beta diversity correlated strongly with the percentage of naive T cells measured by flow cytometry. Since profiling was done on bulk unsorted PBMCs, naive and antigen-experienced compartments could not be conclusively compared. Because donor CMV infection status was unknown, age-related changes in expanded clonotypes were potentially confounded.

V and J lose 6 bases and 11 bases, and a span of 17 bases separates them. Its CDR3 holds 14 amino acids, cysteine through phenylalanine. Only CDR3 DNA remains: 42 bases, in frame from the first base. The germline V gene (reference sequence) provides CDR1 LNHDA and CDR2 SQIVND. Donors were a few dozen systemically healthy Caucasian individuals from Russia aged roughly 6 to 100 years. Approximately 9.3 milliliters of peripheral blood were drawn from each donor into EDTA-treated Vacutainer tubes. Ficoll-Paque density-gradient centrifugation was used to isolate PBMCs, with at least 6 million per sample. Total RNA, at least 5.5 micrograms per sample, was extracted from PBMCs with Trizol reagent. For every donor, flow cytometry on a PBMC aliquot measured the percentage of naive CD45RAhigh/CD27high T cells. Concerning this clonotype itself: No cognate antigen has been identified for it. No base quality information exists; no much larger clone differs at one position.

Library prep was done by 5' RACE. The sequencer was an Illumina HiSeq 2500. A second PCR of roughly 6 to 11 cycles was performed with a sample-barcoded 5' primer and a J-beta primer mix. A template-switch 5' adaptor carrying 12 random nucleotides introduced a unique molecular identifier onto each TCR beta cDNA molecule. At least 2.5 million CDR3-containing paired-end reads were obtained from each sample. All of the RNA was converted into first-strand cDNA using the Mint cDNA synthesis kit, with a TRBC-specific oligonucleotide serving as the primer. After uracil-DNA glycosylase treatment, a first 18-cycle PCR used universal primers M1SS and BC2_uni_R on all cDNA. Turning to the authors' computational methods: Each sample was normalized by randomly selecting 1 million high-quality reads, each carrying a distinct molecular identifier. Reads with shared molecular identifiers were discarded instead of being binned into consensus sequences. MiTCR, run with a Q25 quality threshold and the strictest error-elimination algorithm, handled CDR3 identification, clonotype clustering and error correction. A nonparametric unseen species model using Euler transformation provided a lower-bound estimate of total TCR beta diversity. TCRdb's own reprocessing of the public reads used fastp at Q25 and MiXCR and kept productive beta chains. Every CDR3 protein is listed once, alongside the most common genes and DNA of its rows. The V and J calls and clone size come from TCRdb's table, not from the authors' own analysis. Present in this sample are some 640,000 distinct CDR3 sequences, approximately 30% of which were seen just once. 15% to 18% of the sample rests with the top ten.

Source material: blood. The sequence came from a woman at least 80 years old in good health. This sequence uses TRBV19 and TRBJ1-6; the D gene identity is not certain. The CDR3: CASRDSPPMTPLHF. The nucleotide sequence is TGTGCCAGTAGGGACTCTCCACCAATGACACCCCTCCACTTT.